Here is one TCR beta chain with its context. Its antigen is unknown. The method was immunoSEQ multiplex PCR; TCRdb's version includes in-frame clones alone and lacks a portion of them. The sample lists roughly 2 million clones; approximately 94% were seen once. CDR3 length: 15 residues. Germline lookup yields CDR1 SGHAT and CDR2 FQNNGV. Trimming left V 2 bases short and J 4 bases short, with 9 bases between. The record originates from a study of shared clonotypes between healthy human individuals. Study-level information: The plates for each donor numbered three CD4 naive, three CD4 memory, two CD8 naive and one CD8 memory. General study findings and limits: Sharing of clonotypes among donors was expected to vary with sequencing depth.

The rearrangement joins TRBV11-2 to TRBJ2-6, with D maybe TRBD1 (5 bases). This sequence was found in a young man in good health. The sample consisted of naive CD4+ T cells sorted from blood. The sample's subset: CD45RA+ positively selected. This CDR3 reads CASSLLGVGANVLTF. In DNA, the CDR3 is TGTGCCAGCAGCTTACTAGGGGTCGGGGCCAACGTCCTGACTTTC.